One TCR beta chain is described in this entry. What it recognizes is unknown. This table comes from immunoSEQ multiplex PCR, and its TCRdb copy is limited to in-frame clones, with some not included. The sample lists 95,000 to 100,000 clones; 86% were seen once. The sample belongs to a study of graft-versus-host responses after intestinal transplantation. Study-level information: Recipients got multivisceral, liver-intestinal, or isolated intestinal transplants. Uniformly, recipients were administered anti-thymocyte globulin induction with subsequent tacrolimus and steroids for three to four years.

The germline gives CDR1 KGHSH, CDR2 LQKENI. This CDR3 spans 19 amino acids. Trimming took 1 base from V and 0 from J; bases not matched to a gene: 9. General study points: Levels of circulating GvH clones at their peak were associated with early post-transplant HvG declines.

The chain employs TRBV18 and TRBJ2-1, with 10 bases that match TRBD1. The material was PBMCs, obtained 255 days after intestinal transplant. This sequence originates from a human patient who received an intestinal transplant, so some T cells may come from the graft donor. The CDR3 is CASSPRTGGRAASYNEQFF. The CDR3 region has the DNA TGTGCCAGCTCACCACGGACAGGGGGGAGAGCGGCCTCCTACAATGAGCAGTTCTTC.